The sequence of this T cell receptor (beta chain) was determined in a study of Graves' ophthalmopathy and Graves' hyperthyroidism. Regarding the study as a whole: Most thyroid clonotypes with frequency above 0.001 were detected in blood too. A 13-signature model separated ophthalmopathy from stable hyperthyroidism, reaching roughly 85% sensitivity and 80% to 83% specificity cross-validated.

This clonotype showed up many times. Its specificity is unknown. For repertoire sequencing, the TCR beta CDR3 regions were amplified from RNA transcripts. Following a first-round RT-PCR that used HTBI primers, a second-round multiplex PCR was carried out. TCRdb reprocessed the multiplex PCR reads with MiXCR, giving one entry per CDR3 protein. The repertoire holds about 400,000 distinct CDR3 sequences, approximately 16% seen once, with 1.5% to 2% in the top ten. The authors isolated PBMCs from about 10 ml of fresh peripheral blood. The V end was cut by 11 bases, the J end by 1 base, with 11 bases between. The CDR3 runs to 12 residues. Germline lookup yields CDR1 MNHNS and CDR2 SASEGT.

This receptor was taken from a woman in her late teens or twenties with Graves' ophthalmopathy. Sequences were obtained from peripheral blood. This rearrangement joins TRBV6-1 to TRBJ1-2, with TRBD1 as a possible D gene (5 bases). The CDR3 reads CAVADSNYGYTF. As DNA, the CDR3 is TGTGCCGTCGCTGACAGTAACTATGGCTACACCTTC.